A single sample is the source of the 19 T cell receptor beta chains below, sequenced in a study of T cell responses to AZD1222 COVID-19 vaccine. Method: immunoSEQ multiplex PCR; TCRdb's copy keeps in-frame clones and lacks some. The sample includes 100,000 or so clones, 85% to 95% of them seen just once. Sequencing used peripheral blood, obtained on day 0 of AZD1222 vaccination. The receptors stem from an adult in good health.

This rearrangement joins TRBV28 to TRBJ1-2, with a tentative D call TRBD1 (5 bases). Germline V lookup: CDR1 MDHEN, CDR2 SYDVKM. V was clipped by 3 bases and J by 6 bases, with 20 bases between them. This CDR3 spans 16 amino acids. CDR3 sequence (DNA): TGTGCCAGCAGTTTGCCCCCCGGGGCCAATTTCGATGGCTACACCTTC. Protein product: CASSLPPGANFDGYTF.

The chain uses TRBV7-9 and TRBJ1-2; D not certain. Trimming removed 1 base at V and 6 bases at J, with 15 bases between. Per the germline V gene, CDR1 is SEHNR and CDR2 is FQNEAQ (reference sequence). This CDR3 has 15 amino acids. CDR3 in amino acids: CASSLGLGEWNGYTF. The CDR3 nucleotides are TGTGCCAGCAGCTTAGGATTGGGCGAGTGGAATGGCTACACCTTC.

V gene TRBV5-6 combines with J gene TRBJ1-2; D is uncertain. The CDR3 has 11 amino acids. The ends were cut back, 3 bases at V and 8 bases at J, with 8 bases in the middle. Germline V gene lookup returns CDR1 SGHDT and CDR2 YYEEEE. CDR3: CASSYDLGYTF. The CDR3 region has the DNA TGTGCCAGCAGCTACGATTTGGGCTACACCTTC.

V and J are TRBV4-1 and TRBJ1-5; D not resolved. CDR3 length: 13 residues. V lost 2 bases, J lost 6 bases, and 8 bases lay in between. Germline V CDR1 and CDR2: MGHRA, YSYEKL. The CDR3 loop reads CASSQTAGQPQHF. In DNA, the CDR3 is TGCGCCAGCAGCCAAACGGCGGGTCAGCCCCAGCATTTT.

The chain recombines TRBV19 with TRBJ2-7; TRBD2 matches at 10 bases. V shed 2 bases and J 4 bases; nucleotides not matched to a gene: 5. CDR1 is LNHDA, CDR2 SQIVND, per germline (reference sequence). This CDR3 is 15 amino acids long. For the CDR3, the DNA is TGTGCCAGTAGTATACTGGTAGCGGGAGGTTACGAGCAGTACTTC. This encodes CASSILVAGGYEQYF.

V is TRBV30 and J is TRBJ2-1; 14 bases match TRBD2. CDR1 and CDR2 (germline): GTSNPN, SVGIG (reference sequence). The CDR3 contains 15 residues. V dropped 2 bases and J dropped 6; count of bases not matched to a gene: 3. Written as DNA, the CDR3 is TGTGCCTGGAGTACAGGGACTAGCGGGGGCAATGAGCAGTTCTTC. Translating it yields CAWSTGTSGGNEQFF.

J is TRBJ2-1 and V is TRBV5-5; TRBD2 might be the D (7 bases). The CDR3 consists of 15 residues. Trimming removed 4 bases from V and 6 bases from J, with 17 bases in between. Germline V gene data show CDR1 as SGHKS and CDR2 as YYEKEE (reference sequence). The CDR3 DNA is TGTGCCAGCAGCCCCCGGGGAGGGGGGAGCAATGAGCAGTTCTTC. Protein sequence: CASSPRGGGSNEQFF.

The chain carries TRBV1 and TRBJ1-6; the D call TRBD1 from the table was never checked on the DNA. TRBV1 counts as a pseudogene. This CDR3 spans 16 amino acids. The CDR3 protein is CTSSQDRDRGSSPLHF. In DNA form, the CDR3 reads TGCACCAGCAGCCAAGACCGGGACAGGGGAAGTTCACCCCTCCACTTT.

V is TRBV5-1 and J is TRBJ2-3, with D perhaps TRBD2 (5 bases). Per the germline V gene, CDR1 is SGHRS and CDR2 is YFSETQ. Trimming removed 7 bases at V and 0 bases at J, with 15 bases between. The CDR3 length is 15 residues. In DNA form, the CDR3 reads TGCGCCAGCGCTGGAGGTGCGGCTAGCACAGATACGCAGTATTTT. As protein: CASAGGAASTDTQYF. Together with reference TRBV5-1 and TRBJ2-3, the CDR3 gives the full variable domain: KAGVTQTPRYLIKTRGQQVTLSCSPISGHRSVSWYQQTPGQGLQFLFEYFSETQRNKGNFPGRFSGRQFSNSRSEMNVSTLELGDSALYLCASAGGAASTDTQYFGPGTRLTVL.

This chain links TRBV11-3 with TRBJ2-3, with D tentatively TRBD2 (6 bases). V was clipped by 1 base and J by 4 bases, with 9 bases between them. Germline assignment: CDR1 SGHNT and CDR2 YENEEA. The CDR3 contains 14 residues. The CDR3 is CASSLGLDPDTQYF. The CDR3 bases are TGTGCCAGCAGCTTAGGACTAGATCCAGATACGCAGTATTTT.

The chain uses TRBV4-1 and TRBJ2-7, with D possibly being TRBD2 (6 bases). V lost 3 bases to trimming and J lost 1 base, with 13 bases between them. This CDR3 comprises 15 residues. Germline V CDR1 and CDR2: MGHRA, YSYEKL. CDR3 coding DNA: TGCGCCAGCAGCCATAGTGGGACTGGATCCTACGAGCAGTACTTC. It specifies CASSHSGTGSYEQYF.

This chain uses TRBV28 with TRBJ1-1; 7 bases fit TRBD1. Per germline, CDR1 MDHEN and CDR2 SYDVKM. V gave up 6 bases and J gave up 1 base; unmatched junction bases: 8. The CDR3 extends over 15 amino acids. The CDR3: CASSLPGQRNTEAFF. In DNA form, the CDR3 reads TGTGCCAGCAGCCTCCCGGGACAGCGGAACACTGAAGCTTTCTTT.

The rearrangement joins TRBV14 to TRBJ1-6; the D is unclear. The germline V gene encodes CDR1 SGHDN and CDR2 FVKESK. V shed 0 bases and J shed 8 bases, with 5 bases lying between them. This CDR3 is built from 13 residues. CDR3 amino acids: CASSQDQYSPLHF. CDR3 bases: TGTGCCAGCAGCCAAGACCAGTATTCACCCCTCCACTTT.

As DNA, the CDR3 is TGTGCCAGCAGCTTAGCGCAGGATTCACCCCTCCACTTT. Its protein product is CASSLAQDSPLHF. The chain carries TRBV7-9 and TRBJ1-6; D not resolved. Trimming took off 0 bases at V and 8 bases at J, with 5 bases between the two ends. The CDR3 runs to 13 residues. Germline CDR1 and CDR2: SEHNR and FQNEAQ (reference sequence).

This chain connects TRBV27 to TRBJ1-1; no clear D. Germline CDR1 MNHEY, CDR2 SMNVEV (reference sequence). The CDR3 is 13 residues long. The V end was cut by 6 bases, the J end by 4 bases, with 12 bases between. The CDR3 DNA follows: TGTGCCAGCAGGAACAATCTGGGCACTGAAGCTTTCTTT. Amino acids: CASRNNLGTEAFF.

The CDR3 coding sequence is TGTGCCAGCAGCGACCCGGGTTTCTCCTACAATGAGCAGTTCTTC. Amino acid sequence: CASSDPGFSYNEQFF. This chain connects TRBV3-1 (or the pseudogene TRBV3-2) to TRBJ2-1; D gene unclear. V lost 5 bases, J lost 0 bases, and 11 bases lay in between. The CDR3 totals 15 residues. Germline CDR1 is LGHDT and CDR2 is YNNKEL (reference sequence).

The gene calls are TRBV7-2 and TRBJ1-2; D is unclear. Looked up from germline, CDR1 is SGHTA and CDR2 is FQGNSA. The CDR3 consists of 14 residues. The germline V and J ends were trimmed by 2 bases and 5 bases, with 12 bases remaining between them. Here the CDR3 reads CASSLTSGNYGYTF. The CDR3 DNA sequence: TGTGCCAGCAGCTTAACGTCGGGGAATTATGGCTACACCTTC.

The chain couples TRBV3-1 (or the pseudogene TRBV3-2) to TRBJ2-7; tentative D call: TRBD2 (6 bases). CDR1 and CDR2 (germline): LGHDT, YNNKEL (reference sequence). The length of the CDR3 is 14 residues. The V end lost 3 bases, the J end lost 5 bases, and 14 bases lay between the germline ends. This CDR3 reads CASSQGGSGDEQYF. The CDR3 DNA sequence: TGTGCCAGCAGCCAGGGTGGTAGCGGAGACGAGCAGTACTTC.

The chain is built from TRBV5-1 and TRBJ2-2, with TRBD1 matching 9 bases. From germline, CDR1 is SGHRS and CDR2 YFSETQ. V was clipped by 4 bases and J by 3 bases; unmatched bases: 4. This CDR3 is 15 amino acids long. The CDR3 reads CASSQTGGYTGELFF. Written as DNA, the CDR3 is TGCGCCAGCAGCCAGACAGGGGGTTACACCGGGGAGCTGTTTTTT.